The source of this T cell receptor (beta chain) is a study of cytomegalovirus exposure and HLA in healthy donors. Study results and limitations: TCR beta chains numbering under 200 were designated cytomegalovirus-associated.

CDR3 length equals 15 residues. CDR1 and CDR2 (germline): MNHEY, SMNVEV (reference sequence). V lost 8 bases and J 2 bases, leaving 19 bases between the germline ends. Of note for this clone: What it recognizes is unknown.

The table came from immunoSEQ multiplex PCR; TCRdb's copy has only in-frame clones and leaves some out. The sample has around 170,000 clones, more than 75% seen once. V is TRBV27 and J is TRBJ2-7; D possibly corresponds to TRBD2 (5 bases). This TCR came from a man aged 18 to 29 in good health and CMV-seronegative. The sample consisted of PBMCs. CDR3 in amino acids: CASRHRGLAPYEQYF. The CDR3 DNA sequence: TGTGCCAGCCGACACCGCGGGCTCGCCCCCTACGAGCAGTACTTC.